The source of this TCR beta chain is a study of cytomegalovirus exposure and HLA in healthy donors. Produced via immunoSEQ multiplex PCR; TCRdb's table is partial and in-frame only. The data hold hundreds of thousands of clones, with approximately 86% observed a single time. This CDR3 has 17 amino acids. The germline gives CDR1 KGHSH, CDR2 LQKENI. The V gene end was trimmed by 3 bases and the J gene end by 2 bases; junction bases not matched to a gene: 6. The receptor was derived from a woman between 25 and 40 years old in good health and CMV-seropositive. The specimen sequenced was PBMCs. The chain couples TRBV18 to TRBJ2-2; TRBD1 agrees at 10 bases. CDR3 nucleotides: TGTGCCAGCTCACCGCGGGACAGGGGACCCAACACCGGGGAGCTGTTTTTT. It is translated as CASSPRDRGPNTGELFF.